The clone carrying this TCR beta chain was found a few times. The data stem from a study of Ad26.COV2.S vaccination and SARS-CoV-2 variants. Study background: The donor participated in the COV1001 trial, in its Ad26.COV2.S arm. Ad26.COV2.S given intramuscularly, once or twice 56 days apart.

V shed 4 bases, J shed 0 bases, and the junction held 4 bases outside the gene matches. The CDR3 covers 15 residues. Germline lookup yields CDR1 SGHVS and CDR2 FNYEAQ. Treatment specified: 15 to 20 received Ad26.COV2.S at low or high dose, single or two shots; roughly five received placebo; per-sample allocation not given. It was on day 63 after the first vaccine or placebo injection that samples were taken. The method was immunoSEQ multiplex PCR; TCRdb's version includes in-frame clones alone and lacks a portion of them. Here the sample spans under 600,000 clones, 80% to 90% being singletons. The clonotype originates from a person aged 18-65 years who received the Ad26.COV2.S COVID-19 vaccine or a placebo. The chain recombines TRBV7-6 with TRBJ2-7; 9 bases line up with TRBD1. Material: peripheral blood, obtained in a trial of Ad26.COV2.S vaccine versus placebo. For the CDR3, the DNA is TGTGCCAGCAGCTGGGGACAGGGAAGCTCCTACGAGCAGTACTTC. It encodes CASSWGQGSSYEQYF. Looking up the rest from reference TRBV7-6 and TRBJ2-7 gives the full variable domain: GAGVSQSPRYKVTKRGQDVALRCDPISGHVSLYWYRQALGQGPEFLTYFNYEAQQDKSGLPNDRFSAERPEGSISTLTIQRTEQRDSAMYRCASSWGQGSSYEQYFGPGTRLTVT.